The next 5 T cell receptor beta chains were all read from a single sample in a study of beta chain features in type 1 diabetes. Study-wide results and caveats: Moderate but significant shortening of TCRB CDR3s was recorded in all four CD4+ subsets from Type 1 diabetes patients.

Antigen specificity for these receptors is unknown. As every portion of the isolated RNA was reverse transcribed, the sequencing read expressed TCRB transcripts. Sequencing used immunoSEQ multiplex PCR; TCRdb keeps in-frame clones, though not all of them. In the table there are 200,000 to 300,000 clones, roughly 22% of which are singletons. The sequencing sample was made of naive CD4+ T cells from blood. The receptor source for this set is a woman in her 40s with type 1 diabetes.

The table lists this clone with a few counts. J is TRBJ1-1 and V is TRBV15; D gene unclear. V was clipped by 0 bases and J by 6 bases, with 5 bases between them. The CDR3 has 12 residues. Per germline, CDR1 LNHNV and CDR2 YYDKDF (reference sequence). CDR3: CATSRDRSEAFF. The CDR3 nucleotides read TGTGCCACCAGCAGAGACCGGTCTGAAGCTTTCTTT.

The rearrangement uses TRBV4-1 and TRBJ2-1, with D tentatively TRBD2 (6 bases). In germline, CDR1 is MGHRA, CDR2 YSYEKL. The CDR3 spans 14 residues. V gave up 0 bases and J gave up 6 bases, with 9 bases separating them. The chain's CDR3 is CASSQDPTSNEQFF. CDR3 DNA sequence: TGCGCCAGCAGCCAAGACCCGACTAGCAATGAGCAGTTCTTC.

V and J are TRBV7-9 and TRBJ2-5, with TRBD2 identical over 10 bases. There are 18 residues in the CDR3. Germline V gene sequence: CDR1 SEHNR, CDR2 FQNEAQ (reference sequence). V was clipped by 2 bases and J by 0 bases; unmatched bases: 9. The CDR3 region is CASSLLWLAGAYQETQYF. The CDR3, as DNA: TGTGCCAGCAGCTTATTGTGGCTAGCGGGGGCGTACCAAGAGACCCAGTACTTC.

This clone was found a few times. The chain is built from TRBV29-1 and TRBJ2-1; no definite D call. The germline gives CDR1 SQVTM, CDR2 ANQGSEA. The ends were cut back, 5 bases at V and 12 bases at J, with 20 bases in the middle. There are 13 residues in the CDR3. The CDR3 region is CSVSPWAFVGQFF. DNA for the CDR3: TGCAGCGTTTCCCCCTGGGCTTTTGTGGGGCAGTTCTTC.

The gene calls are TRBV5-1 and TRBJ2-1, with D unresolved. Per the germline V gene, CDR1 is SGHRS and CDR2 is YFSETQ. The CDR3 totals 15 residues. V dropped 4 bases and J dropped 7 bases, with 18 bases sitting between them. The CDR3 sequence: CASSPAWSGENEQFF. Written as DNA, the CDR3 is TGCGCCAGCAGCCCGGCATGGTCCGGAGAGAATGAGCAGTTCTTC.